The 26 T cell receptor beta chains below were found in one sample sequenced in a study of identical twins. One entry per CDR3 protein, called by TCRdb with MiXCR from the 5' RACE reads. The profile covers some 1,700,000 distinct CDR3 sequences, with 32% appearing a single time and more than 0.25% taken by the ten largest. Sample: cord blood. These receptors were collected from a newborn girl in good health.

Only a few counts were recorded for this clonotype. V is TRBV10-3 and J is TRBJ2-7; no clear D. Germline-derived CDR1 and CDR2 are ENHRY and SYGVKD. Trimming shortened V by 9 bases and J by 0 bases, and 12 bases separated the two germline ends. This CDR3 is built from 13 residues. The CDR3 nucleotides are TGTGCCATAGTGGACCCCTTCTCCTACGAGCAGTACTTC. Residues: CAIVDPFSYEQYF.

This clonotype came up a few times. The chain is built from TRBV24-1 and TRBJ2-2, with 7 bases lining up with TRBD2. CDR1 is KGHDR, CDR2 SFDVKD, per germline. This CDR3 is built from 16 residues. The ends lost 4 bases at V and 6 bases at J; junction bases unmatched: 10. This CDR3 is CATSDQGLVGAGELFF. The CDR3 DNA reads TGTGCCACCAGTGACCAAGGACTAGTCGGTGCCGGGGAGCTGTTTTTT.

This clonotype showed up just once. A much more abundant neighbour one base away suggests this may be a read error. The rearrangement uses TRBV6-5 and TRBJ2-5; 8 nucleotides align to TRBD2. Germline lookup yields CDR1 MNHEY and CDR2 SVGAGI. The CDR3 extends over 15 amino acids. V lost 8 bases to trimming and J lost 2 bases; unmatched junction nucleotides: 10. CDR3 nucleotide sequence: TGTGCCAGCGGACCTCTCCCGGGAGGGCAAGAGACCCAGTACTTC. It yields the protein CASGPLPGGQETQYF.

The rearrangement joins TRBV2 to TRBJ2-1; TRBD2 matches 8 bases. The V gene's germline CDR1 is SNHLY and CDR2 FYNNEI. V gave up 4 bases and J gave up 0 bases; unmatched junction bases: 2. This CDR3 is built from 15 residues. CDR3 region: CASSAAGVSYNEQFF. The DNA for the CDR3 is TGTGCCAGCAGTGCAGCGGGAGTCTCCTACAATGAGCAGTTCTTC.

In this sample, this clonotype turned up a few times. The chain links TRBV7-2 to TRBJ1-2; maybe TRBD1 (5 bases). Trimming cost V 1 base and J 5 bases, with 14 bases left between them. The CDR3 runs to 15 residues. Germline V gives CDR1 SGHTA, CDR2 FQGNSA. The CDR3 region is CASSLEGRVSYGYTF. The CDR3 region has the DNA TGTGCCAGCAGCTTAGAAGGCAGGGTTTCGTATGGCTACACCTTC. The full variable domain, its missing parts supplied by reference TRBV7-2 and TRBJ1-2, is GAGVSQSPSNKVTEKGKDVELRCDPISGHTALYWYRQSLGQGLEFLIYFQGNSAPDKSGLPSDRFSAERTGGSVSTLTIQRTQQEDSAVYLCASSLEGRVSYGYTFGSGTRLTVV.

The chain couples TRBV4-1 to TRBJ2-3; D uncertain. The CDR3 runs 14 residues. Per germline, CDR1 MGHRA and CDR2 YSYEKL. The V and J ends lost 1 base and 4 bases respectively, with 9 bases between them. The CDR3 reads CASSQAGWADTQYF. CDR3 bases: TGCGCCAGCAGCCAAGCGGGTTGGGCAGATACGCAGTATTTT.

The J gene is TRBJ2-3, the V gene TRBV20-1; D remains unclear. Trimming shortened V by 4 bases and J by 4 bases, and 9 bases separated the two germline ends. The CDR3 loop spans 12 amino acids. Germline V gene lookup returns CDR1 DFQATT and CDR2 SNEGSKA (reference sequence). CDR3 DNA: TGCAGTGCTAATGGGGATTCAGATACGCAGTATTTT. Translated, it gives CSANGDSDTQYF.

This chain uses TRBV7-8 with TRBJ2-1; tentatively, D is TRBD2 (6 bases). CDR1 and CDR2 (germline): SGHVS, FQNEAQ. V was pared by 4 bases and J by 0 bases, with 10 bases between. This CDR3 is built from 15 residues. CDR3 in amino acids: CASSWGLLSYNEQFF. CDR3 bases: TGTGCCAGCAGCTGGGGACTGCTCTCCTACAATGAGCAGTTCTTC.

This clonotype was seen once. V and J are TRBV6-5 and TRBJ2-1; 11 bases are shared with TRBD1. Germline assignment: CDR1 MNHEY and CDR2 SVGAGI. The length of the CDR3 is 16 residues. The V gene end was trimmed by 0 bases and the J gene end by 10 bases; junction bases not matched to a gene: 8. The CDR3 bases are TGTGCCAGCAGTTACTCGGGGACAGGGGGTTTCTACGAGCAGTTCTTC. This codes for CASSYSGTGGFYEQFF.

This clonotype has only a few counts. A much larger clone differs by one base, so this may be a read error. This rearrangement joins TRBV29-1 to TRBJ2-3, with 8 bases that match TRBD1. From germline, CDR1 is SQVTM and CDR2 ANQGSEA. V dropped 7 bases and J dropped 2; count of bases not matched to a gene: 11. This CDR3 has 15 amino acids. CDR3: CSARTGQSVTDTQYF. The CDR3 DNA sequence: TGCAGCGCAAGGACAGGGCAAAGCGTCACAGATACGCAGTATTTT.

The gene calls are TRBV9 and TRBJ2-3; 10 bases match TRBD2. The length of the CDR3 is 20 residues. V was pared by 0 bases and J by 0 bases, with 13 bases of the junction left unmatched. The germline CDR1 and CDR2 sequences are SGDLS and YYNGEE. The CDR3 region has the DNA TGTGCCAGCAGCGTAGGGGTAGCGGGGGGCCGTACTTCTAGCACAGATACGCAGTATTTT. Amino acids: CASSVGVAGGRTSSTDTQYF. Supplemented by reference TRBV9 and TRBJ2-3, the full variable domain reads DSGVTQTPKHLITATGQRVTLRCSPRSGDLSVYWYQQSLDQGLQFLIQYYNGEERAKGNILERFSAQQFPDLHSELNLSSLELGDSALYFCASSVGVAGGRTSSTDTQYFGPGTRLTVL.

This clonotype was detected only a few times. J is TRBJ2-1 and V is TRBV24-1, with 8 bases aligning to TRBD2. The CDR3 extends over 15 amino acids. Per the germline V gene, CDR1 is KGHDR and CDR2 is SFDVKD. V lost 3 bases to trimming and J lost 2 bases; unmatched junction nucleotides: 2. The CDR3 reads CATSDAAGAYNEQFF. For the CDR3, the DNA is TGTGCCACCAGTGATGCAGCGGGAGCCTACAATGAGCAGTTCTTC.

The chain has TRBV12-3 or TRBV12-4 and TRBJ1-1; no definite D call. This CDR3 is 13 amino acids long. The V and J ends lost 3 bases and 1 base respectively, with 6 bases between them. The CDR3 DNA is TGTGCCAGCAGTTTTTATGGGAACACTGAAGCTTTCTTT. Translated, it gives CASSFYGNTEAFF.

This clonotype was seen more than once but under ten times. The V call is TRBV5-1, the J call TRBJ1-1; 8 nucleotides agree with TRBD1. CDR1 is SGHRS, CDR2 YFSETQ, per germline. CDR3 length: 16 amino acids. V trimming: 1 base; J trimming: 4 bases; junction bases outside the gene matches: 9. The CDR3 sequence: CASSLLPGGTGTEAFF. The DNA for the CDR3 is TGCGCCAGCAGCTTGTTACCAGGGGGCACGGGCACTGAAGCTTTCTTT.

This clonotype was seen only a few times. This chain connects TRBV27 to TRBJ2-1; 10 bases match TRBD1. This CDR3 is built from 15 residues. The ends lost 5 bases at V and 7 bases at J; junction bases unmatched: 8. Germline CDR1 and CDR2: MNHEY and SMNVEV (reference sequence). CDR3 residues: CASSRPGQGWNEQFF. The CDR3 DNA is TGTGCCAGCAGTCGACCGGGACAGGGGTGGAATGAGCAGTTCTTC.

The CDR3 reads CASSGSGNQPQHF. The CDR3 bases are TGTGCCAGCAGTGGTTCGGGGAATCAGCCCCAGCATTTT. The chain joins TRBV2 to TRBJ1-5; no firm D call. CDR1 is SNHLY and CDR2 is FYNNEI in the germline V gene. CDR3 size: 13 residues. The ends were cut back, 4 bases at V and 4 bases at J, with 8 bases in the middle.

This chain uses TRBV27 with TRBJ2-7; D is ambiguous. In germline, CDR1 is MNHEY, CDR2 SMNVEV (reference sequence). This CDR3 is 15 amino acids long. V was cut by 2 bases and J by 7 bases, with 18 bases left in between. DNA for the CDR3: TGTGCCAGCAGTTTAAACCAGGTGACTGGGCATGAGCAGTACTTC. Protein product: CASSLNQVTGHEQYF.

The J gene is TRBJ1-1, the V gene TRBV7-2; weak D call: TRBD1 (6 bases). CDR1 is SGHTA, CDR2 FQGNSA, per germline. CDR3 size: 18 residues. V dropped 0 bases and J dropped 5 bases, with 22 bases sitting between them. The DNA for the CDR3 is TGTGCCAGCAGCTTAGCCCTAAGTACCACAGGGATTCATACTGAAGCTTTCTTT. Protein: CASSLALSTTGIHTEAFF.

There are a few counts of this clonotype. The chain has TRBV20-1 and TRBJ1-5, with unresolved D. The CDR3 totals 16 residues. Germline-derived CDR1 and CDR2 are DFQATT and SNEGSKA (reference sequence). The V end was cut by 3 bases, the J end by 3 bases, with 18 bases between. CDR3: CSARATPLPSNQPQHF. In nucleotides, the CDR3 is TGCAGTGCTAGGGCGACACCTCTCCCCTCCAATCAGCCCCAGCATTTT.

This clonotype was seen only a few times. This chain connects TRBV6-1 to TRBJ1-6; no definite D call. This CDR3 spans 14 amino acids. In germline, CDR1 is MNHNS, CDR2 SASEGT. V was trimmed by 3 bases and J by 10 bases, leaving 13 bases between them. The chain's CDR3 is CASSDLLRKSPLHF. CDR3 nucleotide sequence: TGTGCCAGCAGTGATTTACTGCGTAAATCACCCCTCCACTTT.

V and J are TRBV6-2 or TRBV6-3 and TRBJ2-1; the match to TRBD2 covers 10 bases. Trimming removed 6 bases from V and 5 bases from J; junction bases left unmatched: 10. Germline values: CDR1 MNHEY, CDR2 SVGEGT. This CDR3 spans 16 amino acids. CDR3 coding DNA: TGTGCCAGCAGCCCACTCCTAGCGGGAGAGGACAATGAGCAGTTCTTC. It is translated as CASSPLLAGEDNEQFF.

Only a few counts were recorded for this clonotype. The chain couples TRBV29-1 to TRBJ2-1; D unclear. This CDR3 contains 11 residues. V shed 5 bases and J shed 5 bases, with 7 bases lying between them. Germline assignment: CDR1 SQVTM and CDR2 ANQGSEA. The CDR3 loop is CSVPGNNEQFF. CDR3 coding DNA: TGCAGCGTTCCAGGAAACAATGAGCAGTTCTTC.

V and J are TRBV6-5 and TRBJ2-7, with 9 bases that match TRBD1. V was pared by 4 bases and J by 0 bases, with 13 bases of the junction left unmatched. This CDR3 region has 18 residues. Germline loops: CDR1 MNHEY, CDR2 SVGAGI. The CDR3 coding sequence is TGTGCCAGCAGTTTATCGGGACAGGGAGCCCCGTTCTCCTACGAGCAGTACTTC. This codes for CASSLSGQGAPFSYEQYF.

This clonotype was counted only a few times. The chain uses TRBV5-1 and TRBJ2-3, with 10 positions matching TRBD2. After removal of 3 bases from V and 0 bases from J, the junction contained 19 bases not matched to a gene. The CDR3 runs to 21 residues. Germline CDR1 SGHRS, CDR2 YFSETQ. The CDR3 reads CASSSRWPRTSGSISTDTQYF. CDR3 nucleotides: TGCGCCAGCAGCTCACGGTGGCCTAGGACTAGCGGTAGTATTAGCACAGATACGCAGTATTTT.

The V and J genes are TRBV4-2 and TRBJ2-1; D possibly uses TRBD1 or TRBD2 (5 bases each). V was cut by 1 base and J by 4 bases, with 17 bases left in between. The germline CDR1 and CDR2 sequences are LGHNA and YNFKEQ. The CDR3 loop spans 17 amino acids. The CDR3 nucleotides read TGTGCCAGCAGCCAAGTACCCGGGATCAGGGCTTACAATGAGCAGTTCTTC. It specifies CASSQVPGIRAYNEQFF.

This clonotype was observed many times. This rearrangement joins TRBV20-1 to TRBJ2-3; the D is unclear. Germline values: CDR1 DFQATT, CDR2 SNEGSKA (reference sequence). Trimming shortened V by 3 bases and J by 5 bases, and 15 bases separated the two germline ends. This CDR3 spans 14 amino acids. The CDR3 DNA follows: TGCAGTGCTAGTACTCGACCTTTGGGAGATACGCAGTATTTT. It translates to CSASTRPLGDTQYF.